The TCR beta chain under discussion was sequenced for a study of cytomegalovirus exposure and HLA in healthy donors. Study at large: Genotyping showed 81% of 398 donors falling in the Caucasian-associated ancestry cluster.

The V end was cut by 1 base, the J end by 8 bases, with 15 bases between. The CDR3 covers 16 residues. Germline assignment: CDR1 MNHEY and CDR2 SMNVEV (reference sequence). Researchers ran the PCR with 60 Vbeta and 13 Jbeta primers. Method: immunoSEQ multiplex PCR; TCRdb's copy keeps in-frame clones and lacks some. The sample records some 110,000 clones, 65% to 85% being singletons. In this sample, this clone turned up a few times. The sample consisted of PBMCs. This receptor was identified in a male donor in good health and CMV-seronegative. V usage is TRBV27 and J usage is TRBJ1-6; D possibly corresponds to TRBD1 (5 bases). The CDR3 nucleotides are TGTGCCAGCAGTTTATTCGCCGCATTAGGGGATTCACCCCTCCACTTT. It yields the protein CASSLFAALGDSPLHF.